This T cell receptor (beta chain) was recorded in a study of T cells expressing NK-cell markers. The CDR3 runs 16 residues. Germline-derived CDR1 and CDR2 are MNHEY and SVGAGI. No DNA is given; TCRdb re-called the 5' RACE reads and lists each CDR3 protein once. In all, the sample yields 400,000 to 450,000 distinct CDR3 sequences. The origin of this receptor is a woman between 18 and 70 years old in good health. The chain is built from TRBV6-5 and TRBJ2-7; TCRdb reports TRBD2, a call that lacks DNA to check it against. The sample consisted of blood T cells: a sorted CD56 or NKG2C T cell subset, CD4+ or CD8+ T cells, or bulk PBMC T cells (not recorded which). The CDR3 sequence: CASSYSTAVPSYEQYF.